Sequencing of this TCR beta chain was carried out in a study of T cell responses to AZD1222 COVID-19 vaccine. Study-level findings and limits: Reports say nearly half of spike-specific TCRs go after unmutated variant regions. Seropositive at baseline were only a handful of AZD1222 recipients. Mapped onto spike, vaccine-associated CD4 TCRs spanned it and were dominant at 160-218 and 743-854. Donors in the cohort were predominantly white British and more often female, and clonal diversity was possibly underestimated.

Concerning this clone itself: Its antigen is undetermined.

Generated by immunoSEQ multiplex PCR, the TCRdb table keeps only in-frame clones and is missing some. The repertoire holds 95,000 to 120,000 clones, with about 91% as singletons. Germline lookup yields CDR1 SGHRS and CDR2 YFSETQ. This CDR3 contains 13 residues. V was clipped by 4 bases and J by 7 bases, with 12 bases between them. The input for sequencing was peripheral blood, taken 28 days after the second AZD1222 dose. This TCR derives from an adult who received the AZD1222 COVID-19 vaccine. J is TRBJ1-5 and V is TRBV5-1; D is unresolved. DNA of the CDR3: TGCGCCAGCAGCCCGGATCTCGAGCAGCCCCAGCATTTT. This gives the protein CASSPDLEQPQHF.